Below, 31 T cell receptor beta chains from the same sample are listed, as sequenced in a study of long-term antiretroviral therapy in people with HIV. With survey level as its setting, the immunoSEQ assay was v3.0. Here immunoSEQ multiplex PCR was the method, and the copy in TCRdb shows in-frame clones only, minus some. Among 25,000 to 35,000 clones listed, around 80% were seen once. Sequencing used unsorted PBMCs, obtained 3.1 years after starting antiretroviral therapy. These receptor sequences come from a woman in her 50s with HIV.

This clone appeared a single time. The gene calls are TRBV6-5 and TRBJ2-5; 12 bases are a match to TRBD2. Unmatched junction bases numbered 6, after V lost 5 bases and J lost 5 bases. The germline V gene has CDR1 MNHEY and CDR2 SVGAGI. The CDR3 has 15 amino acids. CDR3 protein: CASSHLAGGLETQYF. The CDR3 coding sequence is TGTGCCAGCAGTCATCTAGCGGGGGGGCTTGAGACCCAGTACTTC.

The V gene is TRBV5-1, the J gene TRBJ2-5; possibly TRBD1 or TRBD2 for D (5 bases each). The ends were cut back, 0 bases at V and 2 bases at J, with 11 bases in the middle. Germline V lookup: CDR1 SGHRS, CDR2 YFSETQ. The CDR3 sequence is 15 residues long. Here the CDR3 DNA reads TGCGCCAGCAGCTTGGTAGACGAGGGGCAAGAGACCCAGTACTTC. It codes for CASSLVDEGQETQYF.

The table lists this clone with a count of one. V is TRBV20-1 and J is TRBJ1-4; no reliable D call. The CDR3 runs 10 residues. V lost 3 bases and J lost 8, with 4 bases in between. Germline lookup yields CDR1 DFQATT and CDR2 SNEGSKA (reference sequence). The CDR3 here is CSARWEKLFF. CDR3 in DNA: TGCAGTGCTAGGTGGGAAAAACTGTTTTTT.

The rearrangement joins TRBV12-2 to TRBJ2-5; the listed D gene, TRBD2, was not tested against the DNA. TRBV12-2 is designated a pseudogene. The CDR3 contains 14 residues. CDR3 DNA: TGTGCAAGTCGCTCCGGACTAGCGTGCGAGACCCAGTACTTC. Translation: CASRSGLACETQYF.

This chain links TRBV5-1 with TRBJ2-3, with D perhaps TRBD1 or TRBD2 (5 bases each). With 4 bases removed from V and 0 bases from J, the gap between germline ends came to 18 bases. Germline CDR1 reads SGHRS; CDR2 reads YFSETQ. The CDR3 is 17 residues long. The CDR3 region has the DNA TGCGCCAGCAGCCACCCATCCGGGACGTCAAGCACAGATACGCAGTATTTT. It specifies CASSHPSGTSSTDTQYF.

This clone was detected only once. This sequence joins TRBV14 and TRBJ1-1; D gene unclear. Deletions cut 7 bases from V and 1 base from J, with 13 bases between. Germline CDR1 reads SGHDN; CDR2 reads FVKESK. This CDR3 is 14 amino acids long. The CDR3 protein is CASTLLGQNTEAFF. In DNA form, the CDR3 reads TGTGCCAGCACCCTACTGGGCCAGAACACTGAAGCTTTCTTT.

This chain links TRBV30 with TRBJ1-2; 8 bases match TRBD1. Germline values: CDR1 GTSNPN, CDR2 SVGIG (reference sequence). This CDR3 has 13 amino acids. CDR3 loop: CAQRDRQFYGYTF. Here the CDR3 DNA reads TGTGCGCAAAGGGACAGGCAGTTCTATGGCTACACCTTC.

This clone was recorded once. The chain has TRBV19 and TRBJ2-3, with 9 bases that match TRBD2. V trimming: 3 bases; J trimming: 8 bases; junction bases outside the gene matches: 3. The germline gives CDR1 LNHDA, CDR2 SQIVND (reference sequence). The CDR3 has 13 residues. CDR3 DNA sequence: TGTGCCAGTAGTATGGCTAGCGGGGCTACGCAGTATTTT. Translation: CASSMASGATQYF. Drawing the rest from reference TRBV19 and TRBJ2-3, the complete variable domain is DGGITQSPKYLFRKEGQNVTLSCEQNLNHDAMYWYRQDPGQGLRLIYYSQIVNDFQKGDIAEGYSVSREKKESFPLTVTSAQKNPTAFYLCASSMASGATQYFGPGTRLTVL.

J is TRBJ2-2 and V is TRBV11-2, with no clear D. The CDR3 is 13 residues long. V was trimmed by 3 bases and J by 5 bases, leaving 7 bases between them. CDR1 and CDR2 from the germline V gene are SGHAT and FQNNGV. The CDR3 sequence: CASSFKGTGELFF. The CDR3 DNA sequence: TGTGCCAGCAGCTTCAAGGGTACCGGGGAGCTGTTTTTT.

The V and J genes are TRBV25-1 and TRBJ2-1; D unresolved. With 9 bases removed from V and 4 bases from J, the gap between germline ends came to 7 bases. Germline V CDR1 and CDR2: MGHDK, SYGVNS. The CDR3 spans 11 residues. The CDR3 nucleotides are TGTGCCAGTGGGCAGTACAATGAGCAGTTCTTC. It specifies CASGQYNEQFF.

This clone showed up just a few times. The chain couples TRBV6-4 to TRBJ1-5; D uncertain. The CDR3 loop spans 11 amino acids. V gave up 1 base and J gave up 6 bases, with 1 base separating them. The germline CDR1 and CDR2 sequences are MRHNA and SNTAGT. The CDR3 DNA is TGTGCCAGCAGTGACTGTCAGCCCCAGCATTTT. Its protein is CASSDCQPQHF.

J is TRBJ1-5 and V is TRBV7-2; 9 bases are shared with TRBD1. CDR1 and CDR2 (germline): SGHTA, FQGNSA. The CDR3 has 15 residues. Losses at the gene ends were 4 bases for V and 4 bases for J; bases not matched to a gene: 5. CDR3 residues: CASSSGDRANQPQHF. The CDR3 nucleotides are TGTGCCAGCAGCTCAGGGGACAGGGCAAATCAGCCCCAGCATTTT.

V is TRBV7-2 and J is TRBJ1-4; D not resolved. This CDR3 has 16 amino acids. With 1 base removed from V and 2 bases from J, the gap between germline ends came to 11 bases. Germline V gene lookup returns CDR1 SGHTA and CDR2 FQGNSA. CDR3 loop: CASSLDSGVTNEKLFF. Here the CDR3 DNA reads TGTGCCAGCAGCTTAGATAGTGGGGTTACTAATGAAAAACTGTTTTTT. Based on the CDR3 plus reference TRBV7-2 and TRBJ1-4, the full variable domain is GAGVSQSPSNKVTEKGKDVELRCDPISGHTALYWYRQSLGQGLEFLIYFQGNSAPDKSGLPSDRFSAERTGGSVSTLTIQRTQQEDSAVYLCASSLDSGVTNEKLFFGSGTQLSVL.

The CDR3 nucleotides are TGCGCCAGCAGTGGCCCTTACGAGCAGTACGTC. Translated, it gives CASSGPYEQYV. V usage is TRBV10-1 and J usage is TRBJ2-7; D is unresolved. CDR1 and CDR2 (germline): WNHNN, SYGVQD (reference sequence). CDR3 length: 11 amino acids. V was clipped by 4 bases and J by 4 bases, with 5 bases between them.

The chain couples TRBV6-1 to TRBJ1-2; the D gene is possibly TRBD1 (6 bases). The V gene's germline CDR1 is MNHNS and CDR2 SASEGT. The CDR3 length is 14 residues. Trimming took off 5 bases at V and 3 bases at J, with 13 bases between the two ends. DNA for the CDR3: TGTGCCAGCAGTATGGCAGGGGAGGACTATGGCTACACCTTC. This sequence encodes CASSMAGEDYGYTF.

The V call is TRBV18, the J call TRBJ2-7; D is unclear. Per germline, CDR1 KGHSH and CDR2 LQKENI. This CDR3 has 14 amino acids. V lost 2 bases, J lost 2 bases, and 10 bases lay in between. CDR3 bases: TGTGCCAGCTCACCATCGACCGGAACCTACGAGCAGTACTTC. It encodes CASSPSTGTYEQYF.

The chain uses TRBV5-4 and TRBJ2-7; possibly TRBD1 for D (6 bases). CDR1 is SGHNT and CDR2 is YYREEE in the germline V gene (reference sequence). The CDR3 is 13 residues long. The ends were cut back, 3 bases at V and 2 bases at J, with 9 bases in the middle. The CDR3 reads CASSWDITYEQYF. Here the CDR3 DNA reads TGTGCCAGCAGCTGGGACATAACCTACGAGCAGTACTTC.

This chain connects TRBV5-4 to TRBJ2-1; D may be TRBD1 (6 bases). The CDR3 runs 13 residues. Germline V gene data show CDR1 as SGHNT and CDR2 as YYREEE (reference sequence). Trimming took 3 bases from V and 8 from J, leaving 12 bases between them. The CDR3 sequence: CASSSQQGYEQFF. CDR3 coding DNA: TGTGCCAGCAGCTCCCAACAGGGCTATGAGCAGTTCTTC. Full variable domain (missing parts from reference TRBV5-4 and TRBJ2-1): ETGVTQSPTHLIKTRGQQVTLRCSSQSGHNTVSWYQQALGQGPQFIFQYYREEENGRGNFPPRFSGLQFPNYSSELNVNALELDDSALYLCASSSQQGYEQFFGPGTRLTVL.

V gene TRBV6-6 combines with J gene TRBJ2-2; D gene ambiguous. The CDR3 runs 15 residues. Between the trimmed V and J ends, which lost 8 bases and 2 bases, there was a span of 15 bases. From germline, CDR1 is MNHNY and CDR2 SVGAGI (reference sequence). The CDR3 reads CASDSGRRNTGELFF. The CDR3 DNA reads TGTGCCAGCGATAGTGGACGGAGAAACACCGGGGAGCTGTTTTTT.

The CDR3 bases are TGTGCCAGCAGCTTACCGGGTGTCCAGATTACGGAGACCCAGTACTTC. This codes for CASSLPGVQITETQYF. The chain has TRBV5-6 and TRBJ2-5; D is undetermined. The CDR3 has 16 residues. The V end was cut by 2 bases, the J end by 5 bases, with 19 bases between. CDR1 and CDR2 from the germline V gene are SGHDT and YYEEEE.

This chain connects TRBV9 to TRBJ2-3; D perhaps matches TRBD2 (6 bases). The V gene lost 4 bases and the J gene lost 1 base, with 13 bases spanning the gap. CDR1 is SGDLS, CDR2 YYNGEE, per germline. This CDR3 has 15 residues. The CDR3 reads CASSRRDGGTDTQYF. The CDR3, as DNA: TGTGCCAGCAGCAGGAGGGACGGCGGCACAGATACGCAGTATTTT.

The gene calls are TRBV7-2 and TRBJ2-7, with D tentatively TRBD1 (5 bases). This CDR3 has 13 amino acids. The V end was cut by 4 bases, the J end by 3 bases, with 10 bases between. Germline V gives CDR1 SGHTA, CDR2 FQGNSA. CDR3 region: CASSSQGDYEQYV. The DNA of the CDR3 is TGTGCCAGCAGCTCCCAGGGTGACTACGAGCAGTACGTC.

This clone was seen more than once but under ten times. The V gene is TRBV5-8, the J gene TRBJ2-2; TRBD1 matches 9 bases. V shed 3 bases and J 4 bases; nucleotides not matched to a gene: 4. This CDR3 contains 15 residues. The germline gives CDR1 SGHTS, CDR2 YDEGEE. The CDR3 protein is CASSWDRVSTGELFF. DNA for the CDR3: TGTGCCAGCAGCTGGGACAGGGTTAGCACCGGGGAGCTGTTTTTT.

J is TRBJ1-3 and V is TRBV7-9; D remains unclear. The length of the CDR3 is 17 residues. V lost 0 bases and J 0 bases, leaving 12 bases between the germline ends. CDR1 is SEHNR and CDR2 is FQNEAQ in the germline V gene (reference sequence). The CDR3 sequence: CASSLARYTLSGNTIYF. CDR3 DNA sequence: TGTGCCAGCAGCTTAGCGCGGTACACACTCTCTGGAAACACCATATATTTT.

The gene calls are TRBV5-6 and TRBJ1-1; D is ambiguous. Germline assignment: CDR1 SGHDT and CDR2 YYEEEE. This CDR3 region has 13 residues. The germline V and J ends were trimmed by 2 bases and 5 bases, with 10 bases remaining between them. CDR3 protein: CASSLELGTEAFF. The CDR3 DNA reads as TGTGCCAGCAGCTTAGAACTGGGGACTGAAGCTTTCTTT.

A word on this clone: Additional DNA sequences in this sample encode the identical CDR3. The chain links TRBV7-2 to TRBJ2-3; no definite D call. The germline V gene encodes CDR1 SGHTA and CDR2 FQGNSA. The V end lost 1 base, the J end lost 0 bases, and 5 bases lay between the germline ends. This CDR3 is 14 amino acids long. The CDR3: CASSLGSSTDTQYF. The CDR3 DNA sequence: TGTGCCAGCAGCTTAGGCAGCAGCACAGATACGCAGTATTTT.

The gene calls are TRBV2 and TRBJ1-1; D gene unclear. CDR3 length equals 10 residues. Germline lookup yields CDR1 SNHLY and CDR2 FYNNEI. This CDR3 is CAIWGTEAFF. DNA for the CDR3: TGTGCTATTTGGGGCACTGAAGCTTTCTTT.

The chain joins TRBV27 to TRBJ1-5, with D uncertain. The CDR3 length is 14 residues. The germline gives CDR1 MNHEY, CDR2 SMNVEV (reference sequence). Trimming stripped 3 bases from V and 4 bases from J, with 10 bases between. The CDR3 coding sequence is TGTGCCAGCAGTTTTGGGGTCACAAATCAGCCCCAGCATTTT. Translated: CASSFGVTNQPQHF.

CDR3 amino acids: CASSMGQLEQYF. Written as DNA, the CDR3 is TGTGCCAGCAGCATGGGACAGCTAGAGCAGTACTTC. The rearrangement links TRBV5-5 to TRBJ2-7; TRBD1 aligns across 7 bases. Germline V lookup: CDR1 SGHKS, CDR2 YYEKEE (reference sequence). V gave up 4 bases and J gave up 7 bases; unmatched junction bases: 5. CDR3 length: 12 amino acids.

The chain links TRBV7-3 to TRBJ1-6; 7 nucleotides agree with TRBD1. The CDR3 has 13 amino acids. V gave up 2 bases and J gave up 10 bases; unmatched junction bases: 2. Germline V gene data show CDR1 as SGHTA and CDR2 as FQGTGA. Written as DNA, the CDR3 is TGTGCCAGCAGCTTAGACAGGGAGTCACCCCTCCACTTT. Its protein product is CASSLDRESPLHF.

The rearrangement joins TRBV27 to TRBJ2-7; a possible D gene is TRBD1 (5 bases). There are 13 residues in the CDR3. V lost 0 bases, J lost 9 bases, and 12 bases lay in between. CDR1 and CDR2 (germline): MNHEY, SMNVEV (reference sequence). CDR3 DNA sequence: TGTGCCAGCAGTTTATCGGGGCAGGGCTGGCAGTACGTC. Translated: CASSLSGQGWQYV.